The clone carrying this T cell receptor beta chain was detected once. The ends lost 4 bases at V and 5 bases at J; junction bases unmatched: 8. Germline CDR1 reads ENHRY; CDR2 reads SYGVKD. CDR3 length: 15 residues. TCRdb re-analysed the 5' RACE reads in MiXCR, keeping a single row per CDR3 protein. Counted here are 500,000 to 650,000 distinct CDR3 sequences, approximately 13% occurring once; the ten biggest clones make up around an eighth. The record originates from a study of T cells after yellow fever vaccination. The TCR originated in a man aged 25 to 45 who received the YFV17D yellow fever vaccine. V and J are TRBV10-3 and TRBJ2-1; 7 bases agree with TRBD1. The sample was PBMCs, taken on the day of the yellow fever booster vaccination. CDR3 loop: CAISVAGGSNNEQFF. CDR3 DNA sequence: TGTGCCATCAGTGTGGCAGGGGGATCAAACAATGAGCAGTTCTTC.